This T cell receptor (beta chain) is from a study of blood T cell repertoires in COVID-19 (dated by TCRdb to 2019 to 2021). For the study in its entirety: Samples from collaborators originated in the United States, Italy and Spain and spanned both the acute and convalescent phases of COVID-19. Deeply sampled blood TCRbeta repertoires from subjects exposed to, actively infected with, or recovered from COVID-19 were included in the dataset. The repertoires were released in a freely available public database intended as a resource for research on the immune response to SARS-CoV-2. Where available, HLA class I and class II types were obtained from metadata supplied by the sample provider rather than from assay-based typing. The material from the prospective study consisted of cDNA or gDNA derived from T cells, B-cell-depleted T cells, or PBMCs. Nearly every sample came with metadata listing a de-identified subject ID, COVID-19 status, age in years and sex. The samples were drawn from two sources: the first 160 participants of the ongoing ImmuneRACE study, and 1,000 to 1,500 subjects contributed by 6 global collaborators. The paper as a whole reports these results and caveats: Clinical and demographic metadata were provided uncurated, with the amount varying by source and participant.

Taken from cysteine to phenylalanine, the CDR3 has 14 residues. Of the read, only the CDR3 DNA is kept; its 42 bases are in frame from base 1. CDR1 and CDR2, per the germline V gene, are KGHSH and LQKENI. Trimming accounts for 4 bases at V and 3 bases at J, while the number of junction bases matched to no gene is 5. With regard to this clone: No antigen is known for it. There are no base qualities to consult, and no much larger clone falls within one base.

Each collaborating institution followed its own protocols to collect whole blood in K2EDTA tubes. For TCRbeta analysis, collaborators shipped samples as frozen whole blood, isolated PBMCs, or DNA extracted from either of those sample types. TCRbeta CDR3 regions were amplified from genomic DNA by means of the immunoSEQ Assay, a bias-controlled multiplex PCR. In the authors' own workflow: The number of nucleated cells in each sample was estimated from the amplification of reference gene primers within the assay. To quantify the absolute abundance of each unique TCRbeta CDR3 rearrangement, sequence reads were collapsed and filtered. Productive Simpson clonality was computed per sample as the square root of Simpson's diversity index over productive rearrangements. Entries here come from immuneACCESS through TCRdb and include only in-frame sequences with V and J called. Some clones fail to appear in such tables; in the studies checked, an unresolved V gene covers under half of the shortfall, and the cause of the remainder is unknown. D and trimming were read from the DNA, whereas the V and J calls and clone size are those reported in that table. Within this sample are hundreds of thousands of clones, with more than 80% of them counted one time only. The top ten hold 1.4% of the sample.

The sequencing sample was made of peripheral blood. This receptor was taken from a woman in her 30s with active or convalescent COVID-19. This sequence uses TRBV18 and TRBJ2-7; the central 8 bases match TRBD1. The DNA sequence follows: TGTGCCAGCTCACTAGCGACAGGGGTCTACGAGCAGTACTTC. This encodes CASSLATGVYEQYF. The variable domain in full, with residues beyond the CDR3 obtained from the reference TRBV18 and TRBJ2-7 genes, is NAGVMQNPRHLVRRRGQEARLRCSPMKGHSHVYWYRQLPEEGLKFMVYLQKENIIDESGMPKERFSAEFPKEGPSILRIQQVVRGDSAAYFCASSLATGVYEQYFGPGTRLTVT.